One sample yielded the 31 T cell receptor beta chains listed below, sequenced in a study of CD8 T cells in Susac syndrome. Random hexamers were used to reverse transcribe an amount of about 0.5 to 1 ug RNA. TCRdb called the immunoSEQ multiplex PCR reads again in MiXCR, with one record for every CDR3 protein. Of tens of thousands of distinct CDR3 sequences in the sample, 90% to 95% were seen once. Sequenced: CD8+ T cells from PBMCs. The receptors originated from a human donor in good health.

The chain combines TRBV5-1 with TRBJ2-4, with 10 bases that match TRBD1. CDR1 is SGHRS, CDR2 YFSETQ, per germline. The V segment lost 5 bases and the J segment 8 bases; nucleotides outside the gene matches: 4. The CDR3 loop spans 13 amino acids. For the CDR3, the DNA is TGCGCCAGCAGTTGGGACAGGGGTGACATTCAGTACTTC. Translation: CASSWDRGDIQYF.

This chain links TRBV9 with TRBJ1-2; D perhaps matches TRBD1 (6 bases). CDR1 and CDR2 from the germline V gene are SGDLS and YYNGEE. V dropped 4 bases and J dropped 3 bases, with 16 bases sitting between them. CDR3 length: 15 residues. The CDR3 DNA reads TGTGCCAGCAGCCCGGGGGCAGGGGATGACTATGGCTACACCTTC. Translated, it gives CASSPGAGDDYGYTF.

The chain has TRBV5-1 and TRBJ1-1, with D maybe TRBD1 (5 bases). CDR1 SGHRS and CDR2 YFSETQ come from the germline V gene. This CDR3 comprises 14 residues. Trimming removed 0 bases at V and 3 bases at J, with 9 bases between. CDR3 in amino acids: CASSLEGAYTEAFF. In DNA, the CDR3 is TGCGCCAGCAGCTTGGAAGGGGCATACACTGAAGCTTTCTTT. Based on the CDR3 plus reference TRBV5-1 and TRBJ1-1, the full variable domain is KAGVTQTPRYLIKTRGQQVTLSCSPISGHRSVSWYQQTPGQGLQFLFEYFSETQRNKGNFPGRFSGRQFSNSRSEMNVSTLELGDSALYLCASSLEGAYTEAFFGQGTRLTVV.

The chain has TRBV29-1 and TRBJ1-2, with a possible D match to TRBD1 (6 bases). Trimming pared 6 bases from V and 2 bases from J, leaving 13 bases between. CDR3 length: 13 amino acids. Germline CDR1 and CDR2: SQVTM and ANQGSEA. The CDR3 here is CSVRGTVNYGYTF. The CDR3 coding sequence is TGCAGCGTAAGGGGGACCGTGAACTATGGCTACACCTTC.

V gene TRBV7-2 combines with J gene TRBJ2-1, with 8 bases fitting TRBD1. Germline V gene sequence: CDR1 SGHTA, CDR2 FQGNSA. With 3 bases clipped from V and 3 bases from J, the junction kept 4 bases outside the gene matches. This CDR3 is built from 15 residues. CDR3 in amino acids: CASSFFGQGYNEQFF. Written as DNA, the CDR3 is TGTGCCAGCAGCTTCTTCGGACAGGGCTACAATGAGCAGTTCTTC.

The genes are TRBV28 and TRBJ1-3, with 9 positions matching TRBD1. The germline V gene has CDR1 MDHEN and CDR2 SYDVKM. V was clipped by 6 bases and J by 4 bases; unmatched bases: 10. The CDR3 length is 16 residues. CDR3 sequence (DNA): TGTGCCAGCAGCCTGACAGGGGGAAAGCGCGGAAACACCATATATTTT. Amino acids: CASSLTGGKRGNTIYF.

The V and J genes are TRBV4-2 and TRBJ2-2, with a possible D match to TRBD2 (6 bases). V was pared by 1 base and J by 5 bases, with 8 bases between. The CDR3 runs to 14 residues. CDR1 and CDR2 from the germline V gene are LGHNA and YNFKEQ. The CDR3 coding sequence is TGTGCCAGCAGCCAAGGGCTAGCGACCGGGGAGCTGTTTTTT. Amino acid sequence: CASSQGLATGELFF.

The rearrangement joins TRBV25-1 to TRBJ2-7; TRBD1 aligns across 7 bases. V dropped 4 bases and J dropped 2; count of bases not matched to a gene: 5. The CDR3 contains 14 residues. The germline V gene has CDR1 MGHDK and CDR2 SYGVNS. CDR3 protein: CASSVPGTAYEQYF. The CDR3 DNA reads TGTGCCAGCAGTGTTCCCGGGACAGCCTACGAGCAGTACTTC.

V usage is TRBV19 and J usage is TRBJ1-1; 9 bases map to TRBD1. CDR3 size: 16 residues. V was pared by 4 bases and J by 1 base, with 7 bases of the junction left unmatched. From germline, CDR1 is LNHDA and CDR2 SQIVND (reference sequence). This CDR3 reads CASSTHRGQWNTEAFF. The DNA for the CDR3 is TGTGCCAGTAGTACCCACAGGGGGCAATGGAACACTGAAGCTTTCTTT.

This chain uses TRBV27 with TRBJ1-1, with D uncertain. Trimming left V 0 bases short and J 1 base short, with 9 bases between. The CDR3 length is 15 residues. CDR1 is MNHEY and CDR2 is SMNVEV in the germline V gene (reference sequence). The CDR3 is CASSLSMAGNTEAFF. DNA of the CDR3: TGTGCCAGCAGTTTATCGATGGCGGGGAACACTGAAGCTTTCTTT.

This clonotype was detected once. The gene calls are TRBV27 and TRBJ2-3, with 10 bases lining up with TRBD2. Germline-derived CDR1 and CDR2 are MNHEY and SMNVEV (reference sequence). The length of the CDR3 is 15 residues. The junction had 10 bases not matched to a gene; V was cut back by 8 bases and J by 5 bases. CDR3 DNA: TGTGCCAGCGGGTCACTAGCGGGATACGTAGATACGCAGTATTTT. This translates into CASGSLAGYVDTQYF.

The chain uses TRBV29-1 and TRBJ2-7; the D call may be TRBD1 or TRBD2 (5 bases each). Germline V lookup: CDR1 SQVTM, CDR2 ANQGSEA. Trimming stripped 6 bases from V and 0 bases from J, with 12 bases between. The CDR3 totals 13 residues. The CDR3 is CSVGDTLSYEQYF. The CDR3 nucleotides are TGCAGCGTGGGGGATACTCTCTCCTACGAGCAGTACTTC.

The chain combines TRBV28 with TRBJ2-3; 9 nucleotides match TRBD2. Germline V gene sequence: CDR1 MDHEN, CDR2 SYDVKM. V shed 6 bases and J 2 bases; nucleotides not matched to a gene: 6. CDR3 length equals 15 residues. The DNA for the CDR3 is TGTGCCAGCAGCGTGACTAGCGGCCTCACAGATACGCAGTATTTT. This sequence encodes CASSVTSGLTDTQYF.

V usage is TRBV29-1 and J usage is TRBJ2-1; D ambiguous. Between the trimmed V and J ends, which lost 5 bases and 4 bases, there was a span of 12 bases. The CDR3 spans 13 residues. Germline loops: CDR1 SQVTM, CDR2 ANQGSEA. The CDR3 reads CSVPNDGYNEQFF. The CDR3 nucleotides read TGCAGCGTTCCTAATGACGGTTACAATGAGCAGTTCTTC.

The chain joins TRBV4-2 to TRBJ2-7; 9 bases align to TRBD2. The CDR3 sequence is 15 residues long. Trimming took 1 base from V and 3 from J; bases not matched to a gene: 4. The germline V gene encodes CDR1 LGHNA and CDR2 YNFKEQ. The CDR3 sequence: CASSQVDSGSYEQYF. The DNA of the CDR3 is TGTGCCAGCAGCCAAGTGGATAGCGGGAGCTACGAGCAGTACTTC.

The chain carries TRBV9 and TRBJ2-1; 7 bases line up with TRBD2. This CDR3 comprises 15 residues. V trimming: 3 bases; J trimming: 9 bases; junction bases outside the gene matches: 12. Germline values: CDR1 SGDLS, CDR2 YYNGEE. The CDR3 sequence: CASSGGGGTGIEQFF. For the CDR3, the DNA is TGTGCCAGCAGCGGGGGGGGAGGGACCGGCATTGAGCAGTTCTTC.

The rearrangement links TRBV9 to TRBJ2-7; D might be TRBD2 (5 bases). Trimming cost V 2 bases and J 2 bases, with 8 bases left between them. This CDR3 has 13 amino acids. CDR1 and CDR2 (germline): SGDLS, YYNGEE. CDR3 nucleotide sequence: TGTGCCAGCAGCGTCGGACTGACCTACGAGCAGTACTTC. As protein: CASSVGLTYEQYF.

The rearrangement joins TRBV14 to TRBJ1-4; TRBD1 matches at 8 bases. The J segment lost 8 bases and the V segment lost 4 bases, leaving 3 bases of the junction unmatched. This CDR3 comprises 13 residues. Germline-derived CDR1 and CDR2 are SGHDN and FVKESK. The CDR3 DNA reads TGTGCCAGCAGCCTGTGGACAGGGGAAAAACTGTTTTTT. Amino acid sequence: CASSLWTGEKLFF.

The CDR3 bases are TGTGCCAGCAGCCACAGGGTTGTAGAGCAGTTCTTC. Its translation is CASSHRVVEQFF. The rearrangement uses TRBV11-2 and TRBJ2-1; maybe TRBD1 (6 bases). Looked up from germline, CDR1 is SGHAT and CDR2 is FQNNGV. V gave up 5 bases and J gave up 10 bases, with 12 bases separating them. The CDR3 is 12 residues long.

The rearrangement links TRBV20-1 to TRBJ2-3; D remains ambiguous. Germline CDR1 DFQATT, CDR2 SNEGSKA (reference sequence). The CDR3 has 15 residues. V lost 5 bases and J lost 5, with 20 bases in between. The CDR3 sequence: CSAEDPGLELDTQYF. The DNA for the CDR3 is TGCAGTGCTGAGGACCCCGGGTTGGAGTTAGATACGCAGTATTTT.

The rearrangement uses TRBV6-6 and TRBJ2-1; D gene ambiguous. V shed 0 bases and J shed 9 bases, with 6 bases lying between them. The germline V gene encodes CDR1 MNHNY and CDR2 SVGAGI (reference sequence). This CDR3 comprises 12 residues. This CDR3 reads CASSYSLGEQFF. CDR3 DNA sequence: TGTGCCAGCAGTTACTCGTTAGGTGAGCAGTTCTTC.

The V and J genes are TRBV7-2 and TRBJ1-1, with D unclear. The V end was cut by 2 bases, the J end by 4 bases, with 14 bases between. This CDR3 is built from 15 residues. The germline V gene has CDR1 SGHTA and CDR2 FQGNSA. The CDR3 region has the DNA TGTGCCAGCAGCTTAATCATCTCCTCCTCCACTGAAGCTTTCTTT. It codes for CASSLIISSSTEAFF.

The chain's CDR3 is CASSFLREGEQFF. The CDR3 DNA follows: TGTGCCAGCAGCTTTCTCCGTGAGGGCGAGCAGTTCTTC. The chain recombines TRBV11-2 with TRBJ2-1; weak D call: TRBD2 (5 bases). V gave up 3 bases and J gave up 10 bases, with 13 bases separating them. Germline V gene data show CDR1 as SGHAT and CDR2 as FQNNGV. There are 13 residues in the CDR3.

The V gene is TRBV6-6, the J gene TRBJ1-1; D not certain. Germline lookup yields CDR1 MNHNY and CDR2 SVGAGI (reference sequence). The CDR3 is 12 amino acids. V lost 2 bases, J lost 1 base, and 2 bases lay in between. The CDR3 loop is CASSYTNTEAFF. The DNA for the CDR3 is TGTGCCAGCAGTTACACGAACACTGAAGCTTTCTTT.

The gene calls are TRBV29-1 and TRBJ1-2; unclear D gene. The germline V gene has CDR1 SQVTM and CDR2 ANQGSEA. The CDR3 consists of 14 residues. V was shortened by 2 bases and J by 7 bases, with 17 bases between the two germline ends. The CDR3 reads CSVESRSGWAGYTF. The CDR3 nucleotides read TGCAGCGTTGAAAGCCGGAGCGGGTGGGCTGGCTACACCTTC.

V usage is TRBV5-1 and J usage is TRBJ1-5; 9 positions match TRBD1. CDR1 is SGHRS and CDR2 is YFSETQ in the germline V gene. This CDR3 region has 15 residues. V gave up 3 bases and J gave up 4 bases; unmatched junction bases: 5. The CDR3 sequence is CASSSNGQGNQPQHF. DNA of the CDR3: TGCGCCAGCAGCTCGAACGGACAGGGGAATCAGCCCCAGCATTTT. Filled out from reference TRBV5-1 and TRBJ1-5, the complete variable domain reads KAGVTQTPRYLIKTRGQQVTLSCSPISGHRSVSWYQQTPGQGLQFLFEYFSETQRNKGNFPGRFSGRQFSNSRSEMNVSTLELGDSALYLCASSSNGQGNQPQHFGDGTRLSIL.

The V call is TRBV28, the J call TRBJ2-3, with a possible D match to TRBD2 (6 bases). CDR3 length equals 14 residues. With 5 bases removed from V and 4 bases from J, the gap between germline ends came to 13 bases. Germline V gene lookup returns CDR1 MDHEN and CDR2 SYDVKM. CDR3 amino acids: CASSTRLEADTQYF. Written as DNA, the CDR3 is TGTGCCAGCAGTACAAGACTAGAGGCAGATACGCAGTATTTT.

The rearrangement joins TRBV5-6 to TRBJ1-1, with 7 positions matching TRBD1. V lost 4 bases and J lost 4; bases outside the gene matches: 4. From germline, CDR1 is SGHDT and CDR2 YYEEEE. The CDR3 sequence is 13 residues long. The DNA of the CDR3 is TGTGCCAGCAGCATGACAGGGCTCACTGAAGCTTTCTTT. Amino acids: CASSMTGLTEAFF.

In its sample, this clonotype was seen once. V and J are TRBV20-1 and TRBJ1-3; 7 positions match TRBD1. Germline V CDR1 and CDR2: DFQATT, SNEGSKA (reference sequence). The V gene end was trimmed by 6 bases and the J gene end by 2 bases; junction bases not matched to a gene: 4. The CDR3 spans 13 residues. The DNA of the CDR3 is TGCAGTGCCTCGACAGGGACTGGAAACACCATATATTTT. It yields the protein CSASTGTGNTIYF.

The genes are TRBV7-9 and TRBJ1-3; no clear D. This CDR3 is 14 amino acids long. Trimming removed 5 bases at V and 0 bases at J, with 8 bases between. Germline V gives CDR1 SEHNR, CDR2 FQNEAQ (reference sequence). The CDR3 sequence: CASSPPVSGNTIYF. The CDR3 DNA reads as TGTGCCAGCAGCCCCCCCGTCTCTGGAAACACCATATATTTT.

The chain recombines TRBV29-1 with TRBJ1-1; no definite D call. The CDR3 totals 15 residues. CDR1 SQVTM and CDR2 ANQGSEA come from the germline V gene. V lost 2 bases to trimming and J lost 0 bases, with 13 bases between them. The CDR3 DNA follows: TGCAGCGTTGAAAGAGGGTCGGAACTGAACACTGAAGCTTTCTTT. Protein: CSVERGSELNTEAFF.